The clone carrying this T cell receptor (beta chain) was seen just once. What it binds is unknown. The data were obtained in a study of Ad26.COV2.S vaccination and SARS-CoV-2 variants. Method: immunoSEQ multiplex PCR; TCRdb's copy keeps in-frame clones and lacks some. The top ten hold 40% to 55% of the sample, which has 45,000 or so clones, roughly 80% seen once. The CDR3 has 15 residues. The germline V gene encodes CDR1 LGHDT and CDR2 YNNKEL (reference sequence). Trimming removed 6 bases from V and 0 bases from J; junction bases left unmatched: 2. General study results and limits: Those who received the vaccine showed greater spike-specific TCR breadth than those given placebo.

The clonotype originates from a human donor who had recovered from COVID-19. The rearrangement links TRBV3-1 (or the pseudogene TRBV3-2) to TRBJ1-4; TRBD1 aligns across 9 bases. This material consisted of peripheral blood, taken after recovery from COVID-19. CDR3 DNA sequence: TGTGCCAGCAGTCGGACAGGGGCAACTAATGAAAAACTGTTTTTT. It specifies CASSRTGATNEKLFF.